This T cell receptor (beta chain) comes out of a study of blood T cell repertoires in COVID-19. About the research overall: Material from acute and convalescent COVID-19 was sourced from the United States, Italy and Spain. Sample material is recorded as cDNA or gDNA derived from T cells, B-cell-depleted T cells, or PBMCs.

V shed 4 bases and J shed 5 bases, with 17 bases lying between them. CDR3 length equals 15 residues. The germline V gene encodes CDR1 SGHDN and CDR2 FVKESK. One Seattle source followed patients from active infection through their disease course. Original processing methods: Using reference gene primer amplification, nucleated cell counts were estimated. TCRdb's copy holds only in-frame clones and misses some; the assay was immunoSEQ multiplex PCR. That table is the source of V, J and clone size, and D and trimming were worked out from the DNA. The sample yields more than 200,000 clones, 70% to 90% seen once. This clone was observed a single time.

This receptor was taken from a man aged 30 to 39 with COVID-19, enrolled during active disease. Input material: peripheral blood. The chain uses TRBV14 and TRBJ2-5, with D possibly matching TRBD2 (5 bases). This CDR3 reads CASSPSFRSGETQYF. The CDR3 region has the DNA TGTGCCAGCAGCCCCTCCTTTCGATCGGGGGAGACCCAGTACTTC.